This TCR beta chain is drawn from a study of blood T cell repertoires in COVID-19. Study-level information: The study drew acute and convalescent COVID-19 samples from the United States, Italy and Spain.

In Seattle, patients joined the study during active infection and were tracked longitudinally. Sequenced by immunoSEQ multiplex PCR; TCRdb stores in-frame clones only, minus some. This table has some 270,000 clones, about 86% appearing once. CDR3 length: 18 residues. V was pared by 3 bases and J by 10 bases, with 16 bases of the junction left unmatched. CDR1 LNHDA and CDR2 SQIVND come from the germline V gene (reference sequence). Sequenced material: peripheral blood. This chain connects TRBV19 to TRBJ1-6, with TRBD1 matching 9 bases. The clonotype comes from a person aged 65 to 79 with COVID-19, enrolled during active disease. CDR3 sequence reads: CASSIGTGMGGIRSPLHF. The CDR3 DNA sequence: TGTGCCAGTAGTATCGGGACAGGGATGGGGGGCATTCGGTCACCCCTCCACTTT.